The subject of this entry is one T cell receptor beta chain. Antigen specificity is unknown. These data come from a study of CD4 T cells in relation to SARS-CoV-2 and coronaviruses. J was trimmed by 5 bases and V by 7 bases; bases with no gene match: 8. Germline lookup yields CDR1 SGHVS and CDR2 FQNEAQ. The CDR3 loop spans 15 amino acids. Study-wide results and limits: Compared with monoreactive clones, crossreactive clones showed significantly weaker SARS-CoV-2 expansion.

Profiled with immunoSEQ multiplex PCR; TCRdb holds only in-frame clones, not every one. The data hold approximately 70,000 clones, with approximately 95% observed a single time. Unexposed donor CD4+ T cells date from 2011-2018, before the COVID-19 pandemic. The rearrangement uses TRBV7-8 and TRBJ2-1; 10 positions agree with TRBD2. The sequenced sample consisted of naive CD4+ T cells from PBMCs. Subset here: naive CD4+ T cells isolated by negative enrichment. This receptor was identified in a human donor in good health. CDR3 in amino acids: CASTEQRGGHNEQFF. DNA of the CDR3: TGTGCCAGCACCGAACAGCGGGGGGGCCACAATGAGCAGTTCTTC. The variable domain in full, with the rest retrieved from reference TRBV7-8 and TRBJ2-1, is GAGVSQSPRYKVAKRGQDVALRCDPISGHVSLFWYQQALGQGPEFLTYFQNEAQLDKSGLPSDRFFAERPEGSVSTLKIQRTQQEDSAVYLCASTEQRGGHNEQFFGPGTRLTVL.